This T cell receptor beta chain was obtained from a study of blood T cell repertoires in COVID-19. Study as a whole: Nucleic acid was either cDNA or gDNA, and it came from T cells, B-cell-depleted T cells, or PBMCs.

Profiled with immunoSEQ multiplex PCR; TCRdb holds only in-frame clones, not every one. This table has about 130,000 clones, about four fifths appearing once. With 7 bases removed from V and 5 bases from J, the gap between germline ends came to 17 bases. CDR3 size: 13 residues. Germline V gene lookup returns CDR1 SQVTM and CDR2 ANQGSEA. The J gene is TRBJ1-1, the V gene TRBV29-1, with a tentative D call TRBD1 (5 bases). The sequencing sample was made of peripheral blood. The source is a woman in her 70s with COVID-19, enrolled during active disease. For the CDR3, the DNA is TGCAGCGGGTTCGGGGGTAGTGGAACTGAAGCTTTCTTT. Translated: CSGFGGSGTEAFF.